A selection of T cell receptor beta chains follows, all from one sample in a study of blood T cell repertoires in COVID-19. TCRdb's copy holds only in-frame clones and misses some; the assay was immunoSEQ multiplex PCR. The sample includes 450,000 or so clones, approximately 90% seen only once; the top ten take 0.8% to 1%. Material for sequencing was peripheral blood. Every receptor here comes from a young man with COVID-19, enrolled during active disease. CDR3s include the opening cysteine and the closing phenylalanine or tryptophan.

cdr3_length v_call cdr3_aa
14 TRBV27 CASSSDRSSEKLFF
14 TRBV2 CASSASGSGNEQYF
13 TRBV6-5 CASTNWGDYGYTF
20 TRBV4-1 CASSSLGGTSGGFSYNEQFF
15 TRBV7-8 CASSLGGTVRKTQYF
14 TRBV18 CASQAQGEGTEAFF
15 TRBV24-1 CATSDLQRGGNEQFF
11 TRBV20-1 CSAGTEYGYTF
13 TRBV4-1 CASSQVVLYEQYF
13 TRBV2 CASRPLWEGGQFF
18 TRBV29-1 CSVGLFGDRGLSYNEQFF
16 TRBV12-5 CASGFAGEGRTDTQYF
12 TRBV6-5 CASKQGVTEAFF
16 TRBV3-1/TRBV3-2 CASSQDHGTAFYEQYF
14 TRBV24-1 CATSGKGGSDTQYF
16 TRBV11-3 CASSLRVSGRPHEQYF
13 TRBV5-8 CASSLRGEDTQYF
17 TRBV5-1 CASSLAWTGGDNTEAFF
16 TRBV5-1 CASSPPSGTKADTQYF
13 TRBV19 CASISRDQETQYF
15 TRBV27 CASKLLAGTRETQYF
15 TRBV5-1 CASSKGTSGGRTQYF
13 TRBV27 CASSPGQGATQFF
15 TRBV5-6 CASCWAGGPSDTQYF
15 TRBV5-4 CASSIHTGSSYEQYF
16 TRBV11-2 CASSDIGSVEQETQYF
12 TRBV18 CASSPPADTQYF
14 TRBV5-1 CASSLGRNNEKLFF
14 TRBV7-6 CASSSGLENYGYTF
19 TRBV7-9 CATTYGTGHKAVSGNTIYF
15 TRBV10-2 CASREGLAGFYEQYF
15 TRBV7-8 CASSPTLRGDYEQYF
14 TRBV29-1 CSVAPIATNEKLFF
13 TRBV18 CASSPSPGLLRYF
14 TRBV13 CASSLGQGLNIQYF
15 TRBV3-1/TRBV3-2 CASSQGAGKNQPQHF
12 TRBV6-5 CASRTGTGELFF
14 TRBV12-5 CASGTRPFNEKLFF
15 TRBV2 CASRSSGGRTDTQYF
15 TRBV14 CASSQDYQGRYEQYF
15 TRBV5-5 CASSFRAGGSGELFF
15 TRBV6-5 CASRPGTGDAYGYTF
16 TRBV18 CASSPPSGKSYNEQFF
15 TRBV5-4 CASSLKSGGPYEQYF
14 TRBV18 CASSPPGVSEKLFF
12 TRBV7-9 CASSSDNNEQFF